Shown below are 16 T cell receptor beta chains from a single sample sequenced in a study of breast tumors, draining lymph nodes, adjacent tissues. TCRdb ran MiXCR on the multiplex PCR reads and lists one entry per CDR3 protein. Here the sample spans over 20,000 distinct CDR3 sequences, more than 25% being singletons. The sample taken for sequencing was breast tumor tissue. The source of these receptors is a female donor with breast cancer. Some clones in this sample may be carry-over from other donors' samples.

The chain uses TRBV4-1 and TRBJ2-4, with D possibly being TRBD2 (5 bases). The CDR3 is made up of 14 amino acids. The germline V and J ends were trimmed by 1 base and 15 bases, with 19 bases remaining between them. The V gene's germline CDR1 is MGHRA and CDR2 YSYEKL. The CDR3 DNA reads TGCGCCAGCAGCCAAGCGGGCCCTGGAGGTAGGATGTACTTC. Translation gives CASSQAGPGGRMYF.

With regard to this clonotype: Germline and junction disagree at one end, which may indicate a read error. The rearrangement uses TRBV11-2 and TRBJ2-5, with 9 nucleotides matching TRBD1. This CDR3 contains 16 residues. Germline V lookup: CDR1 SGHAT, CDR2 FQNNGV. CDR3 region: CASSAGTGNSKEAQYF. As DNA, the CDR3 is TGTGCCAGCAGCGCAGGGACAGGGAATTCCAAAGAGGCCCAGTACTTC.

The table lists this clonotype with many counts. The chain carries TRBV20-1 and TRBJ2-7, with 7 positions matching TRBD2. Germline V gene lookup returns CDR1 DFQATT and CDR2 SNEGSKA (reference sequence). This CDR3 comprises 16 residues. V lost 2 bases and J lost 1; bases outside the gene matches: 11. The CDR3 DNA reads TGCAGTGCTAGAAACCCCTCCGGCGGGAGTTCCTACGAGCAGTACTTC. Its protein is CSARNPSGGSSYEQYF.

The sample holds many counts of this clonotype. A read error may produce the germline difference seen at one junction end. The DNA of the CDR3 is TGTGCCAGCAGCAACGGACTAGCGGGTGAGCGCGACTTC. Its translation: CASSNGLAGERDF. The chain joins TRBV11-3 to TRBJ2-1; 11 bases line up with TRBD2. Germline V gene sequence: CDR1 SGHNT, CDR2 YENEEA. This CDR3 has 13 residues.

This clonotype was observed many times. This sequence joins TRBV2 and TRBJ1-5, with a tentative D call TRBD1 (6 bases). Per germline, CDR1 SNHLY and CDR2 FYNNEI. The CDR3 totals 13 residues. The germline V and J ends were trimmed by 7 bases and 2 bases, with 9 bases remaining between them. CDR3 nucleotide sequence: TGTGCCAGCAATCAGGGGCGCAATCAGCCCCAGCATTTT. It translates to CASNQGRNQPQHF. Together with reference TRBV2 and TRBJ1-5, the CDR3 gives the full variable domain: EPEVTQTPSHQVTQMGQEVILRCVPISNHLYFYWYRQILGQKVEFLVSFYNNEISEKSEIFDDQFSVERPDGSNFTLKIRSTKLEDSAMYFCASNQGRNQPQHFGDGTRLSIL.

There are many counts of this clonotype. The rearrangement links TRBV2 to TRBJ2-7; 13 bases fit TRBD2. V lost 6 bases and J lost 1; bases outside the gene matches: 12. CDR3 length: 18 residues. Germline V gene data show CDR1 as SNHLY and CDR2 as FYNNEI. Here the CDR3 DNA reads TGTGCCAGCAGGCTACTAGCGGGAGGGCCGTTTATATCCTACGAGCAGTACTTC. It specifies CASRLLAGGPFISYEQYF.

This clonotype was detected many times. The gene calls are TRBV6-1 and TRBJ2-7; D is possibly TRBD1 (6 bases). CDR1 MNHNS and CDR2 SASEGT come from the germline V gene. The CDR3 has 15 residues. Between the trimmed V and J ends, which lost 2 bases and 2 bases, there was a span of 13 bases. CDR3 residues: CASSETGQPTYEQYF. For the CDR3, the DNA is TGTGCCAGCAGTGAAACAGGACAGCCGACCTACGAGCAGTACTTC.

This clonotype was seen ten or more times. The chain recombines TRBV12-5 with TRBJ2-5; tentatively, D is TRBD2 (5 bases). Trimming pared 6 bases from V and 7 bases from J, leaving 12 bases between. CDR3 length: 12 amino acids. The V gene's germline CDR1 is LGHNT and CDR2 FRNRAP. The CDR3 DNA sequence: TGTGCTAGTGGCCTCCCGGCGGGGACCCAGTACTTC. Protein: CASGLPAGTQYF.

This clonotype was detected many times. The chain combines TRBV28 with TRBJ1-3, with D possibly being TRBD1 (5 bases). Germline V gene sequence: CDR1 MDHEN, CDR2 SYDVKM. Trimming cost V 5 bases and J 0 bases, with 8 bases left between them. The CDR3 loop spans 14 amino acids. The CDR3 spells CASSPGGSGNTIYF. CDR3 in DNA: TGTGCCAGCAGTCCCGGGGGCTCTGGAAACACCATATATTTT.

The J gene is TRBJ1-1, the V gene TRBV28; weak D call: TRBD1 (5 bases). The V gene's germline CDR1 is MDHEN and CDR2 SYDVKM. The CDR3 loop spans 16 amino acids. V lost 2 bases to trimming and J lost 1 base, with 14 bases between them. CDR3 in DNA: TGTGCCAGCAGTTTAGGTTGGAGTCAGGGGAACACTGAAGCTTTCTTT. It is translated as CASSLGWSQGNTEAFF. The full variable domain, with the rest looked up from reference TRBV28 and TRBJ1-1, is DVKVTQSSRYLVKRTGEKVFLECVQDMDHENMFWYRQDPGLGLRLIYFSYDVKMKEKGDIPEGYSVSREKKERFSLILESASTNQTSMYLCASSLGWSQGNTEAFFGQGTRLTVV.

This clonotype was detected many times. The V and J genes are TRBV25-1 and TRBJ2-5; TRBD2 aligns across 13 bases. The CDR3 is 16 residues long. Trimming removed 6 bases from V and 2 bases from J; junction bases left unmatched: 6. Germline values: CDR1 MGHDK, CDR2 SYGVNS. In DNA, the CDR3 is TGTGCCAGCAGCGGGACTAGCGGGGCCCTACAAGAGACCCAGTACTTC. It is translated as CASSGTSGALQETQYF.

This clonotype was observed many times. DNA of the CDR3: TGTGCCAGCAGCTTGGGGAACTCGAACACCGGGGAGCTGTTTTTT. Translation: CASSLGNSNTGELFF. V gene TRBV7-9 combines with J gene TRBJ2-2; no clear D. V shed 3 bases and J shed 0 bases, with 8 bases lying between them. The CDR3 is 15 amino acids. Looked up from germline, CDR1 is SEHNR and CDR2 is FQNEAQ (reference sequence).

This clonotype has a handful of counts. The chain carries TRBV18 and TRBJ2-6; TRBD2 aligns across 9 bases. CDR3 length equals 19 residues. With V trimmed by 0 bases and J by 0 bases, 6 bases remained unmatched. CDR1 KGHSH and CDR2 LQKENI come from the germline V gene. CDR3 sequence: CASSPPSGRPNSGANVLTF. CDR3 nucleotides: TGTGCCAGCTCACCACCTAGCGGGAGACCGAACTCTGGGGCCAACGTCCTGACTTTC.

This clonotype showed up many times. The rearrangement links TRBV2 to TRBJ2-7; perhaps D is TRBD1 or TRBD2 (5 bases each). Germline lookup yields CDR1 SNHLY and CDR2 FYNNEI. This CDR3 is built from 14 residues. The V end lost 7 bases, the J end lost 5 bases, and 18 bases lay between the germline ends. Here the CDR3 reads CASNEGPTIHEQYF. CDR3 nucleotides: TGTGCCAGCAACGAGGGACCTACAATCCACGAGCAGTACTTC.

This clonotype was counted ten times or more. CDR3 DNA: TGTGCCAGCAGCTTGTCAGCCAGGGGCAATAATTCACCCCTCCACTTT. The encoded protein is CASSLSARGNNSPLHF. This chain links TRBV5-5 with TRBJ1-6; D is possibly TRBD1 (6 bases). From germline, CDR1 is SGHKS and CDR2 YYEKEE (reference sequence). The CDR3 is 16 residues long. Between the trimmed V and J ends, which lost 1 base and 5 bases, there was a span of 13 bases. Full variable domain (outside the CDR3, taken from reference TRBV5-5 and TRBJ1-6): DAGVTQSPTHLIKTRGQQVTLRCSPISGHKSVSWYQQVLGQGPQFIFQYYEKEERGRGNFPDRFSARQFPNYSSELNVNALLLGDSALYLCASSLSARGNNSPLHFGNGTRLTVT.

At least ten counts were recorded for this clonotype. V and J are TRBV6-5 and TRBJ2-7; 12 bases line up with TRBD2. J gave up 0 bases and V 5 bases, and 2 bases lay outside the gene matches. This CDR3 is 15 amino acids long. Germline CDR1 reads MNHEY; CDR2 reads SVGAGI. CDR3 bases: TGTGCCAGCAGTAAGACTAGCGGGAGCTCCTACGAGCAGTACTTC. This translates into CASSKTSGSSYEQYF.